The 4 T cell receptor beta chains below all came from one sample that was sequenced in a study of T cell responses to AZD1222 COVID-19 vaccine. Data came from immunoSEQ multiplex PCR; TCRdb stores just in-frame clones and leaves some out. In the table there are around 150,000 clones, 75% to 95% of which are singletons. The source was peripheral blood, collected on day 0 of AZD1222 vaccination. The origin of the receptors is an adult in good health.

The CDR3 bases are TGTGCCAGCAGCCCCTCCCCGCCCAGCGGGCGGAACACTGAAGCTTTCTTT. The encoded protein is CASSPSPPSGRNTEAFF. The chain joins TRBV7-7 to TRBJ1-1; D is ambiguous. With 5 bases removed from V and 1 base from J, the gap between germline ends came to 20 bases. The CDR3 sequence is 17 residues long. The germline V gene encodes CDR1 SSHAT and CDR2 FNYEAQ (reference sequence).

V usage is TRBV5-4 and J usage is TRBJ2-2; D is perhaps TRBD1 (6 bases). Germline V CDR1 and CDR2: SGHNT, YYREEE (reference sequence). CDR3 length: 18 amino acids. V lost 1 base and J 0 bases, leaving 16 bases between the germline ends. CDR3 nucleotide sequence: TGTGCCAGCAGCTTGCCCCGGTCCGGGACAACGAACACCGGGGAGCTGTTTTTT. Its protein is CASSLPRSGTTNTGELFF.

The V gene is TRBV30, the J gene TRBJ1-2; 11 bases match TRBD1. This CDR3 has 17 amino acids. CDR1 and CDR2 from the germline V gene are GTSNPN and SVGIG (reference sequence). The junction had 11 bases not matched to a gene; V was cut back by 3 bases and J by 2 bases. This chain's CDR3 is CAWRGSARTGGNYGYTF. The CDR3 DNA reads as TGTGCCTGGAGAGGGTCCGCCCGGACAGGGGGCAACTATGGCTACACCTTC.

The count of this clone is one. The chain employs TRBV29-1 and TRBJ1-1; D uncertain. The CDR3 runs to 12 residues. The germline CDR1 and CDR2 sequences are SQVTM and ANQGSEA. The V and J ends lost 3 bases and 5 bases respectively, with 10 bases between them. The CDR3 loop is CSVERTGTEAFF. The DNA for the CDR3 is TGCAGCGTTGAGAGGACGGGAACTGAAGCTTTCTTT. Full variable domain (remainder filled in from reference TRBV29-1 and TRBJ1-1): SAVISQKPSRDICQRGTSLTIQCQVDSQVTMMFWYRQQPGQSLTLIATANQGSEATYESGFVIDKFPISRPNLTFSTLTVSNMSPEDSSIYLCSVERTGTEAFFGQGTRLTVV.